Following are 8 T cell receptor beta chains from one sample sequenced in a study of blood T cell repertoires in COVID-19 (dated by TCRdb to about 2020). The library came from the immunoSEQ multiplex PCR assay. The table was pulled from immuneACCESS by TCRdb, which kept in-frame rearrangements only. Such tables lose some clones; where checked, under half of the loss comes from unresolved V genes, and the rest has no known cause. The sample table holds fewer than 180,000 clones, of which around 90% were seen once. 3.5% to 4.5% of the sample rests with the top ten. Specimen: peripheral blood. The receptors here all came from an older woman with active or convalescent COVID-19.

The genes are TRBV30 and TRBJ2-7; D might be TRBD2 (6 bases). This CDR3 is built from 14 residues. V gave up 4 bases and J gave up 3 bases, with 16 bases separating them. Germline lookup yields CDR1 GTSNPN and CDR2 SVGIG (reference sequence). The CDR3 region has the DNA TGTGCCTGGATTAGGGGCGGGGCAGTCTACGAGCAGTACTTC. Protein product: CAWIRGGAVYEQYF.

The J gene is TRBJ2-2, the V gene TRBV11-3; 7 nucleotides agree with TRBD1. V gave up 2 bases and J gave up 5 bases; unmatched junction bases: 5. The CDR3 has 15 amino acids. Germline V lookup: CDR1 SGHNT, CDR2 YENEEA. CDR3 sequence reads: CASSLKTGVTGELFF. CDR3 in DNA: TGTGCCAGCAGCTTAAAAACAGGGGTAACCGGGGAGCTGTTTTTT. Complete variable domain (other parts from reference TRBV11-3 and TRBJ2-2): EAGVVQSPRYKIIEKKQPVAFWCNPISGHNTLYWYLQNLGQGPELLIRYENEEAVDDSQLPKDRFSAERLKGVDSTLKIQPAELGDSAVYLCASSLKTGVTGELFFGEGSRLTVL.

The chain uses TRBV4-3 and TRBJ2-7; D possibly corresponds to TRBD2 (6 bases). V lost 4 bases to trimming and J lost 7 bases, with 17 bases between them. The CDR3 contains 14 residues. Germline CDR1 and CDR2: LGHNA and YSLEER. The CDR3 nucleotides read TGCGCCAGCAGCCGGTACGGGGGTGCGGTGGAGCAGTACTTC. Translating gives CASSRYGGAVEQYF.

The chain combines TRBV19 with TRBJ1-6, with D maybe TRBD1 (6 bases). V was pared by 4 bases and J by 4 bases, with 11 bases between. Germline V CDR1 and CDR2: LNHDA, SQIVND (reference sequence). The CDR3 totals 15 residues. In DNA form, the CDR3 reads TGTGCCAGTAGTAGATTGGACAGTTATAATTCACCCCTCCACTTT. Its protein product is CASSRLDSYNSPLHF.

The V gene is TRBV19, the J gene TRBJ1-3, with D perhaps TRBD1 (5 bases). Germline CDR1 and CDR2: LNHDA and SQIVND (reference sequence). V was cut by 7 bases and J by 0 bases, with 10 bases left in between. The CDR3 has 14 residues. CDR3 amino acids: CASKMGHSGNTIYF. The CDR3 region has the DNA TGTGCCAGTAAAATGGGGCACTCTGGAAACACCATATATTTT.

The V call is TRBV10-3, the J call TRBJ2-7; TRBD1 agrees at 9 bases. The CDR3 runs 15 residues. The V and J ends lost 6 bases and 3 bases, in that order; junction bases with no gene match: 9. Germline lookup yields CDR1 ENHRY and CDR2 SYGVKD. The CDR3 coding sequence is TGTGCCATCAGGACGGGGACAGGGAGGAACTACGAGCAGTACTTC. The encoded protein is CAIRTGTGRNYEQYF.

V gene TRBV7-2 combines with J gene TRBJ2-5, with D unclear. Per the germline V gene, CDR1 is SGHTA and CDR2 is FQGNSA. The V end was cut by 1 base, the J end by 0 bases, with 9 bases between. The CDR3 has 15 amino acids. The CDR3 reads CASSLESTNQETQYF. In nucleotides, the CDR3 is TGTGCCAGCAGCTTAGAAAGCACTAACCAAGAGACCCAGTACTTC. The full variable domain, in which reference TRBV7-2 and TRBJ2-5 provide the parts outside the CDR3, is GAGVSQSPSNKVTEKGKDVELRCDPISGHTALYWYRQSLGQGLEFLIYFQGNSAPDKSGLPSDRFSAERTGGSVSTLTIQRTQQEDSAVYLCASSLESTNQETQYFGPGTRLLVL.

This chain links TRBV27 with TRBJ1-2; tentatively, D is TRBD1 (6 bases). The germline V gene has CDR1 MNHEY and CDR2 SMNVEV (reference sequence). V was pared by 5 bases and J by 8 bases, with 18 bases between. The CDR3 runs to 14 residues. The CDR3 reads CASSPGGGRTGYTF. Written as DNA, the CDR3 is TGTGCCAGCAGTCCCGGGGGGGGGCGCACCGGCTACACCTTC.